This record covers a single TCR beta chain. Its antigen is as yet unknown. The data stem from a study of CD8 T cells in ankylosing spondylitis. The study's findings and limits: Seven to nine highly homologous variants formed a TCR beta motif that appeared characteristic of ankylosing spondylitis blood. The clones that were linked to disease were reported to be significantly enriched in matched synovial fluid samples from ankylosing spondylitis patients.

TCRdb independently ran MiXCR on the 5' RACE reads; one entry per CDR3 protein. The sample has over 110,000 distinct CDR3 sequences; roughly 8.3% are singletons. With V trimmed by 0 bases and J by 3 bases, 14 bases remained unmatched. This CDR3 is built from 19 residues. Germline CDR1 reads MNHEY; CDR2 reads SMNVEV (reference sequence). The chain combines TRBV27 with TRBJ1-5, with 7 bases matching TRBD1. This sequence originates from a male donor with ankylosing spondylitis. Sequenced: synovial fluid, either unsorted or a sorted T cell fraction (not recorded which). The CDR3 nucleotides are TGTGCCAGCAGTTTATCGAGGAGACAGGGTACGGGGGCCAATCAGCCCCAGCATTTT. Its protein product is CASSLSRRQGTGANQPQHF.